This record covers a single T cell receptor beta chain. Germline-derived CDR1 and CDR2 are DFQATT and SNEGSKA (reference sequence). Trimming cost V 1 base and J 0 bases; bases outside gene matches: 5. The length of the CDR3 is 16 residues. This sample is drawn from a study of CD8 T cells in Susac syndrome. It was negative isolation that provided the CD8+ and CD4+ T cells, whereas TEMRA cells were enriched by FACS. The RNA, about 0.45 to 1 ug, was put through reverse transcription using random hexamers. TCRdb independently ran MiXCR on the immunoSEQ multiplex PCR reads; one entry per CDR3 protein. Of over 150,000 distinct CDR3 sequences detected, about 93% appear once; the ten largest clones hold 0.085% to 0.1%.

The clonotype was recovered from a human donor with Susac syndrome. What was sequenced was CD4+ T cells from PBMCs. The chain recombines TRBV20-1 with TRBJ2-7, with TRBD2 identical over 11 bases. The CDR3 bases are TGCAGTGCTAGAGGTGGGACTAGCGGTAGCTCCTACGAGCAGTACTTC. This translates into CSARGGTSGSSYEQYF.